The present entry profiles one T cell receptor (beta chain) with its context. No antigen is known for it. The data originate from a study of shared clonotypes between healthy human individuals. Measured with immunoSEQ multiplex PCR; TCRdb has only the in-frame clones, and not every one. The sample has about 2.4 million clones, under 95% seen once. The study, taken as a whole, reports: Roughly 5% of naive CD4 clonotypes were shared across a few donors. Memory subsets generally showed smaller estimated richness than naive subsets did.

The split of CD4+ cells yielded CD45RA+ naive and CD45RA-negative memory subsets. V was trimmed by 7 bases and J by 2 bases, leaving 15 bases between them. The germline V gene has CDR1 SQVTM and CDR2 ANQGSEA. The CDR3 totals 13 residues. The V and J genes are TRBV29-1 and TRBJ2-7; a weak D match, TRBD2 (5 bases). The clonotype was recovered from a man aged 18 to 30 in good health. Some clones in this sample may be carry-over from other donors' samples. Sequenced material: naive CD4+ T cells from PBMCs. The subset denotes: CD45RA+ positively selected. In nucleotides, the CDR3 is TGCAGCGCGGGAAGGACGGAACCCTACGAGCAGTACTTC. Protein sequence: CSAGRTEPYEQYF.